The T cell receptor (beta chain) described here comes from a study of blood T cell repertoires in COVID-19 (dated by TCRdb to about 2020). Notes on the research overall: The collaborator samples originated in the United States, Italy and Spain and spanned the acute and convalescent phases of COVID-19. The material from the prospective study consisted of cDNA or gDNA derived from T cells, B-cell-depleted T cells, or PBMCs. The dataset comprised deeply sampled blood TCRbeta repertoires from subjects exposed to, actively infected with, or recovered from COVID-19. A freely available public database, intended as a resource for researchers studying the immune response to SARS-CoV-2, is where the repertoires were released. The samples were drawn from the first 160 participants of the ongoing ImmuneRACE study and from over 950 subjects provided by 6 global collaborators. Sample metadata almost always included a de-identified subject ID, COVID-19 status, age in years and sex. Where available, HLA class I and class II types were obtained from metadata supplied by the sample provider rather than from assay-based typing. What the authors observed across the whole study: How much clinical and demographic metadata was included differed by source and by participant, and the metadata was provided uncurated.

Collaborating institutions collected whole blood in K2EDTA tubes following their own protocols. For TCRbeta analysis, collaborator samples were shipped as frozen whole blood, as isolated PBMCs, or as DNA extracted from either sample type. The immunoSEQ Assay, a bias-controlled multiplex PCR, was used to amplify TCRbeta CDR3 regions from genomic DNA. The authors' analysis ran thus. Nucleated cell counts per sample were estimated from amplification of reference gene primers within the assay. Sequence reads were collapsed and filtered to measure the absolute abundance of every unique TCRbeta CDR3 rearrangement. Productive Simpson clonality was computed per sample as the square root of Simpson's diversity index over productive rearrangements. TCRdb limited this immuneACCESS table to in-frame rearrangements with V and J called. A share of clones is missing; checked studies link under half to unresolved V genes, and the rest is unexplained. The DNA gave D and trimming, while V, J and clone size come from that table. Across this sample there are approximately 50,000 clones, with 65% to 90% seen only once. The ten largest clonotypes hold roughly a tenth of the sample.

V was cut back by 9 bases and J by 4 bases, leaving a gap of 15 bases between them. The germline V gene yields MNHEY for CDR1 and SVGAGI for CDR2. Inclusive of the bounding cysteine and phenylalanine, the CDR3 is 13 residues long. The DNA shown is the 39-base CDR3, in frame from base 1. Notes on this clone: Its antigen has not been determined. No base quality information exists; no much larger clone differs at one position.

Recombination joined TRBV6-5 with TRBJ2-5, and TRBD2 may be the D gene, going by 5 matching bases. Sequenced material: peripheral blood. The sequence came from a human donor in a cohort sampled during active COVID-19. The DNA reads TGTGCCAGTAAAGGTCCGGGGAGAGAGACCCAGTACTTC. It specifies CASKGPGRETQYF.